A single sample is the source of the 6 T cell receptor beta chains below, sequenced in a study of graft-versus-host responses after intestinal transplantation (TCRdb year 2021). Libraries were made using the immunoSEQ multiplex PCR assay. The table comes from immuneACCESS by way of TCRdb, which keeps in-frame sequences with V and J called. Part of the clones is missing from these tables; in studies checked, under half for an unresolved V gene and the rest for unknown reasons. The sample includes 96,000 or so clones, with about 94% observed a single time. The biggest ten clones account for approximately 0.17% of the sample. According to the study, the label for this sample's time point signals: cells obtained before transplantation from donor or recipient. No antigen has been assigned to these receptors. The sequencing here drew on unstimulated CD4+ T cells sorted from spleen or lymph node cells, taken before intestinal transplant. These receptor sequences come from a human donor who received an intestinal transplant.

The rearrangement links TRBV5-8 to TRBJ2-7; 7 positions match TRBD1. Germline V lookup: CDR1 SGHTS, CDR2 YDEGEE. Unmatched junction bases numbered 3, after V lost 0 bases and J lost 3 bases. The CDR3 runs 14 residues. CDR3 region: CASSLGTGFYEQYF. As DNA, the CDR3 is TGTGCCAGCAGCTTGGGGACAGGATTCTACGAGCAGTACTTC.

The chain couples TRBV7-2 to TRBJ1-4; D is possibly TRBD1 (5 bases). Trimming left V 2 bases short and J 3 bases short, with 16 bases between. CDR3 length equals 17 residues. The germline V gene encodes CDR1 SGHTA and CDR2 FQGNSA. CDR3 protein: CASSLKGFPTSNEKLFF. DNA of the CDR3: TGTGCCAGCAGCTTAAAGGGGTTTCCTACATCTAATGAAAAACTGTTTTTT.

The chain uses TRBV25-1 and TRBJ1-6; 7 nucleotides align to TRBD1. Germline CDR1 MGHDK, CDR2 SYGVNS. This CDR3 spans 18 amino acids. The V and J ends lost 2 bases and 0 bases, in that order; junction bases with no gene match: 7. CDR3 protein: CASSEEGALSSYNSPLHF. For the CDR3, the DNA is TGTGCCAGCAGTGAAGAGGGGGCCTTAAGCTCCTATAATTCACCCCTCCACTTT.

As for this clone: Other DNA sequences from this sample encode an identical CDR3 as well. CDR3 residues: CSARREDTQYF. The CDR3 region has the DNA TGCAGTGCTAGACGGGAGGATACGCAGTATTTT. The chain recombines TRBV20-1 with TRBJ2-3, with TRBD2 as a possible D gene (6 bases). Germline V gene sequence: CDR1 DFQATT, CDR2 SNEGSKA (reference sequence). The ends were cut back, 2 bases at V and 6 bases at J, with 6 bases in the middle. The length of the CDR3 is 11 residues.

The chain combines TRBV6-5 with TRBJ1-2; 8 nucleotides agree with TRBD1. J lost 6 bases, V lost 2 bases, and 5 bases had no gene match. This CDR3 has 14 residues. The V gene's germline CDR1 is MNHEY and CDR2 SVGAGI. CDR3 sequence (DNA): TGTGCCAGCAGTTACCGGGACAGGAGGAATGGCTACACCTTC. It is translated as CASSYRDRRNGYTF.

The chain is built from TRBV10-3 and TRBJ2-3, with no clear D. Per the germline V gene, CDR1 is ENHRY and CDR2 is SYGVKD. Trimming stripped 5 bases from V and 1 base from J, with 7 bases between. CDR3 length: 13 residues. This CDR3 is CAISFSGTDTQYF. The CDR3 coding sequence is TGTGCCATCAGTTTTAGTGGCACAGATACGCAGTATTTT.